The sequence of this T cell receptor beta chain was determined in a study of blood T cells in healthy people across ages (dated by TCRdb to the mid-2010s). Regarding the study in general: In model experiments, roughly one uniquely barcoded TCR beta cDNA molecule per two T cells was captured by template switching. To track age-related changes in TCR beta repertoire diversity, the study relied on deep sequencing normalized with unique cDNA molecular identifiers. Donors were grouped into four age groups: young (average roughly 16 years), middle-aged (around 39), aged (around 66) and long-lived (about 90). For two donors (one aged 18 to 29 and one aged 80 or older), the study analyzed two additional independent replicas of 1 million unique cDNA reads from the same blood draw. General findings and caveats noted by the study authors: Estimates of total diversity based on one million sequenced T cells were considered lower bounds and underestimates. There was a strong correlation between observed TCR beta diversity and the percentage of naive T cells measured by flow cytometry. As age increased, observed TCR beta diversity per million T cells dropped in a roughly linear way, and a significant reduction was already evident by age about 40. Conclusive comparison of naive and antigen-experienced compartments was prevented by the profiling of bulk unsorted PBMCs. Donor CMV infection status was unknown, potentially confounding age-related changes in expanded clonotypes. Compared with the aged group, the long-lived group had more naive CD4+ T cells, fewer expanded clones and increased TCR diversity, a pattern suggesting age selection.

Donors were around 37 systemically healthy Caucasian individuals from Russia aged 6 to 90 years. Around 9.9 milliliters of peripheral blood were collected from each donor into EDTA-treated Vacutainer tubes. Ficoll-Paque density-gradient centrifugation was used to isolate PBMCs, with at least 7 million obtained per sample. Trizol reagent was used to extract total RNA from the PBMCs, yielding at least 5.5 micrograms per sample. Naive CD45RAhigh/CD27high T cell percentages were measured by flow cytometry on a PBMC aliquot from every donor. The method behind the library was 5' RACE. The listed sequencing device is Illumina HiSeq 2500. A second PCR of about 6 to 11 cycles was performed with a sample-barcoded 5' primer and a J-beta primer mix. Each TCR beta cDNA molecule received a unique molecular identifier from a template-switch 5' adaptor carrying 12 random nucleotides. Each sample yielded at least 2.5 million CDR3-containing paired-end reads. The Mint cDNA synthesis kit, primed by a TRBC-specific oligonucleotide, was used to synthesize first-strand cDNA from all RNA. After uracil-DNA glycosylase treatment, a first 18-cycle PCR used universal primers M1SS and BC2_uni_R on all cDNA. As for how the authors treated the data: Normalization of each sample was performed by random selection of 1 million high-quality reads, each carrying a distinct molecular identifier. Instead of being binned into consensus sequences, reads that shared molecular identifiers were thrown out. MiTCR, with a Q25 quality threshold and the strictest error-elimination algorithm, was used for CDR3 identification, clonotype clustering and error correction. A nonparametric unseen species model using Euler transformation provided a lower-bound estimate of total TCR beta diversity. Using fastp trimming at Q25 and MiXCR clonotype assembly, TCRdb reanalyzed the public sequencing data and kept in-frame beta chains. Duplicate CDR3 protein sequences are folded into a single record with the most common DNA and genes. Clone size and V and J calls follow TCRdb, not the original study. The sample table holds over a million distinct CDR3 sequences, of which approximately 26% were seen once. Around 0.75% of the sample is held by the ten biggest clonotypes.

Regarding this clonotype: The target of this receptor is not known. Base quality data are lacking; no much larger clone is found one base away.

After removal of 6 bases from V and 5 bases from J, the junction retains 5 bases not matched to a gene. Looking up the germline V gene yields CDR1 SGDLS and CDR2 YYNGEE. Inclusive of the bounding cysteine and phenylalanine, the CDR3 is 13 residues long. The only DNA kept is the CDR3, 39 bases in frame from the first base. These data were also filed under a second study, of T cells of mothers and their children. Per that second paper: Donors were nine systemically healthy Caucasian individuals: three mothers and their six children. cDNA synthesis consumed the entire amount of extracted RNA, loaded at roughly 1.5 ug RNA in each 15 ul reaction. In the second PCR, the M1S primer introduced both the sample barcodes and 2-4 random nucleotides. More than 8 million TCR beta CDR3 reads were obtained from each mother, and about 3 million reads were obtained from each child. Thymic selection similarly shapes TCR recombination output in related and unrelated pairs, with minor effect from inherited differences. Normalized repertoire overlap in related mother-child pairs was always slightly higher than in unrelated mother-child pairs, but the difference was never significant. Persistent microchimeric T cell clones were not detected, at a sensitivity of approximately 98 clones per million clonotypes. In the study, deep NGS was used to compare the TCR beta repertoires of mothers and children, and features distinguishing related mother-child pairs from unrelated individuals were sought. The mean age was around 40 +/- 4 years for the mothers and roughly 11 +/- 4 years for the children. After adapter ligation was performed with NEBNext reagents, the libraries were sequenced on an Illumina HiSeq 2000 with 100+100 nt paired-end reads. To avoid cross-contamination, the mother libraries and the child libraries were prepared a month apart and sequenced in separate runs. For each donor, somewhere between roughly 450,000 and 2,100,000 distinct TCR beta clonotypes were identified. Naive TCR beta clonotypes were estimated from low-frequency clonotypes matched to each donor's FACS-determined naive share, without sorting.

In this chain, TRBV9 is recombined with TRBJ2-3; 8 bases in between match TRBD1. The sequence was obtained from a girl aged 2-9 years in good health. Sequencing was done on a sample of blood. The bases read TGTGCCAGCAACTCAGGGGGCAAAGATACGCAGTATTTT. Its coded protein is CASNSGGKDTQYF.